This T cell receptor (beta chain) comes out of a study of blood T cell repertoires in COVID-19. About the study: PBMCs, B-cell-depleted T cells, or T cells provided the cDNA or gDNA that made up the material.

In the authors' workflow: Nucleated cell counts were estimated from reference gene primer amplification. Sequenced by immunoSEQ multiplex PCR; TCRdb stores in-frame clones only, minus some. V, J and clone size are those of that table, while D and trimming were read from the DNA. The sample holds roughly 64,000 clones, around 83% seen once. The CDR3 extends over 14 amino acids. Germline-derived CDR1 and CDR2 are SGHRS and YFSETQ. V trimming: 4 bases; J trimming: 7 bases; junction bases outside the gene matches: 5. Sequenced sample: peripheral blood. The chain couples TRBV5-1 to TRBJ1-5; 10 bases fit TRBD1. The sequence came from a woman between 55 and 75 years old with acute or convalescent COVID-19. The chain's CDR3 is CASSPGQGTQPQHF. CDR3 DNA: TGCGCCAGCAGCCCGGGACAGGGGACACAGCCCCAGCATTTT.